The entry below describes one TCR beta chain. The antigen is unknown. The sample comes from a study of cytomegalovirus exposure and HLA in healthy donors. Study results and caveats: A later analysis associated 15,000 or so TCR beta sequences with HLA alleles at a 0.05 false discovery rate.

The PCR was carried out with 60 Vbeta primers and 13 Jbeta primers. Sequencing used immunoSEQ multiplex PCR; TCRdb keeps in-frame clones, though not all of them. Here the sample spans 50,000 to 70,000 clones, 80% being singletons. This CDR3 spans 13 amino acids. Germline values: CDR1 GTSNPN, CDR2 SVGIG (reference sequence). Trimming removed 3 bases at V and 3 bases at J, with 11 bases between. Sequencing input: PBMCs. This chain connects TRBV30 to TRBJ1-1, with TRBD1 as a possible D gene (6 bases). The clonotype comes from a male donor in good health and CMV-seronegative. The DNA of the CDR3 is TGTGCCTGGAGGGACAGTCGCGACACTGAAGCTTTCTTT. Its protein product is CAWRDSRDTEAFF.